The 10 T cell receptor beta chains in this list originate from one sample, sequenced in a study of shared T cell receptors in the human thymus. Libraries were prepared by immunoSEQ multiplex PCR; TCRdb keeps only in-frame clonotypes and omits some of them. The table records about 400,000 clones, over 90% of them present only once. The material sequenced was thymocytes. These receptors all stem from a human donor.

The DNA for the CDR3 is TGTGCCAGCAGTCTATTACTAGCGGGAGTTTCCTACAATGAGCAGTTCTTC. It encodes CASSLLLAGVSYNEQFF. The V call is TRBV27, the J call TRBJ2-1; 11 bases line up with TRBD2. Germline V CDR1 and CDR2: MNHEY, SMNVEV (reference sequence). V trimming: 5 bases; J trimming: 1 base; junction bases outside the gene matches: 7. This CDR3 spans 17 amino acids.

This chain uses TRBV5-8 with TRBJ2-5, with 13 positions matching TRBD2. Trimming removed 4 bases from V and 4 bases from J; junction bases left unmatched: 10. Per germline, CDR1 SGHTS and CDR2 YDEGEE. This CDR3 has 17 amino acids. The CDR3 DNA follows: TGTGCCAGCAGCCATAGCACACTAGCGGGAGGGCGAGAGACCCAGTACTTC. It is translated as CASSHSTLAGGRETQYF.

CDR3 nucleotide sequence: TGTGCCTGGAGTTCCCCGCGGAGCGGCCCATACTACGAGCAGTACTTC. This gives the protein CAWSSPRSGPYYEQYF. The chain employs TRBV30 and TRBJ2-7; D perhaps matches TRBD2 (5 bases). The CDR3 spans 16 residues. The V gene's germline CDR1 is GTSNPN and CDR2 SVGIG (reference sequence). Trimming cost V 2 bases and J 3 bases, with 20 bases left between them.

The J gene is TRBJ2-7, the V gene TRBV28, with 8 positions matching TRBD2. Germline CDR1 is MDHEN and CDR2 is SYDVKM. The CDR3 has 12 residues. V gave up 7 bases and J gave up 9 bases; unmatched junction bases: 8. The CDR3 spells CASTGLLAGQYF. The CDR3 DNA follows: TGTGCCAGCACGGGACTCCTAGCGGGGCAGTACTTC.

The CDR3 region is CASSPWDINYGYTF. CDR3 in DNA: TGTGCCAGCAGCCCCTGGGACATTAACTATGGCTACACCTTC. J is TRBJ1-2 and V is TRBV11-2; possible D gene TRBD1, 6 bases. The CDR3 consists of 14 residues. V was cut by 5 bases and J by 1 base, with 11 bases left in between. Germline V CDR1 and CDR2: SGHAT, FQNNGV.

The V and J genes are TRBV30 and TRBJ1-1; D gene ambiguous. The V end lost 4 bases, the J end lost 3 bases, and 18 bases lay between the germline ends. Germline assignment: CDR1 GTSNPN and CDR2 SVGIG (reference sequence). CDR3 length equals 15 residues. CDR3 nucleotide sequence: TGTGCCTGGAAACGTGGATCGAGGAGGGACACTGAAGCTTTCTTT. It encodes CAWKRGSRRDTEAFF.

The rearrangement links TRBV21-1 to TRBJ2-7; the table's D call, TRBD2, has no DNA check behind it. TRBV21-1 is given as a pseudogene. The CDR3 sequence is 12 residues long. CDR3: CASPQASYEQYF. Written as DNA, the CDR3 is TGTGCCAGCCCCCAAGCATCCTACGAGCAGTACTTC.

The chain uses TRBV4-3 and TRBJ1-2; D not certain. The V gene's germline CDR1 is LGHNA and CDR2 YSLEER. V was shortened by 3 bases and J by 2 bases, with 16 bases between the two germline ends. The CDR3 has 16 residues. The CDR3 DNA is TGCGCCAGCAGCCAGGCGACCTATCCCGGGAACTATGGCTACACCTTC. As protein: CASSQATYPGNYGYTF.

The V and J genes are TRBV5-4 and TRBJ2-2, with 11 positions matching TRBD2. The CDR3 runs 12 residues. In germline, CDR1 is SGHNT, CDR2 YYREEE (reference sequence). After removal of 0 bases from V and 17 bases from J, the junction contained 3 bases not matched to a gene. As DNA, the CDR3 is TGTGCCAGCAGCTTGGAACTAGCGGGGGTTTTTTTT. Protein: CASSLELAGVFF.

The genes are TRBV5-1 and TRBJ2-5, with a possible D match to TRBD2 (6 bases). V was clipped by 4 bases and J by 7 bases, with 23 bases between them. Germline V gives CDR1 SGHRS, CDR2 YFSETQ. CDR3 length: 16 residues. Here the CDR3 reads CASSTLRDVPPGTQYF. The CDR3 nucleotides read TGCGCCAGCAGCACATTGCGGGACGTGCCCCCGGGGACCCAGTACTTC.